Listed here are 10 T cell receptor beta chains from one sample, sequenced in a study of shared clonotypes between healthy human individuals. Sequencing was performed with immunoSEQ multiplex PCR; in TCRdb, only in-frame clones are kept and a portion is missing. In the table there are around 550,000 clones, almost 97% of which are singletons. What was sequenced was naive CD4+ T cells sorted from blood. Stated subset: CD45RA+ positively selected. Receptor source: a woman aged 25 to 39 in good health.

The CDR3 is CASSPMSSQETQYF. Written as DNA, the CDR3 is TGTGCCAGCAGCCCCATGTCTAGTCAAGAGACCCAGTACTTC. The gene calls are TRBV5-4 and TRBJ2-5; D uncertain. Germline loops: CDR1 SGHNT, CDR2 YYREEE (reference sequence). Trimming shortened V by 4 bases and J by 2 bases, and 12 bases separated the two germline ends. CDR3 length equals 14 residues.

This clone has just one count. This sequence joins TRBV30 and TRBJ2-1; the match to TRBD1 covers 8 bases. Germline CDR1 and CDR2: GTSNPN and SVGIG (reference sequence). The CDR3 is 14 residues long. V lost 5 bases to trimming and J lost 4 bases; unmatched junction nucleotides: 7. The CDR3 DNA is TGTGCCTGGCTAGACAGGGGCTCTTACAATGAGCAGTTCTTC. Protein product: CAWLDRGSYNEQFF.

This chain uses TRBV6-5 with TRBJ2-1, with TRBD1 identical over 11 bases. The CDR3 consists of 15 residues. Germline CDR1 and CDR2: MNHEY and SVGAGI. The V segment lost 6 bases and the J segment 6 bases; nucleotides outside the gene matches: 7. The CDR3 sequence is CASRPDRGPSNEQFF. The CDR3 DNA follows: TGTGCCAGCAGACCGGACAGGGGGCCTAGCAATGAGCAGTTCTTC.

The genes are TRBV11-1 and TRBJ2-7; 8 positions agree with TRBD2. The germline CDR1 and CDR2 sequences are SGHAT and FQDESV (reference sequence). Trimming took 3 bases from V and 4 from J; bases not matched to a gene: 5. The CDR3 consists of 14 residues. This CDR3 is CASSLAGGLYEQYF. The DNA for the CDR3 is TGTGCCAGCAGCTTGGCGGGAGGACTATACGAGCAGTACTTC.

The chain links TRBV2 to TRBJ1-1; D is undetermined. Germline CDR1 SNHLY, CDR2 FYNNEI. Trimming cost V 4 bases and J 5 bases, with 8 bases left between them. The CDR3 sequence is 12 residues long. The CDR3, as DNA: TGTGCCAGCAGTGTCGAGGGAACTGAAGCTTTCTTT. This sequence encodes CASSVEGTEAFF.

The chain has TRBV11-1 and TRBJ2-1; D possibly corresponds to TRBD2 (5 bases). CDR1 and CDR2 (germline): SGHAT, FQDESV (reference sequence). This CDR3 has 17 amino acids. V lost 7 bases and J 1 base, leaving 20 bases between the germline ends. This chain's CDR3 is CASKKEGIEASYNEQFF. The CDR3 DNA is TGTGCCAGCAAAAAAGAGGGAATCGAAGCTTCCTACAATGAGCAGTTCTTC.

The chain joins TRBV13 to TRBJ1-2, with TRBD1 matching over 9 bases. The CDR3 sequence is 16 residues long. Germline V lookup: CDR1 PRHDT, CDR2 FYEKMQ (reference sequence). Losses at the gene ends were 2 bases for V and 2 bases for J; bases not matched to a gene: 6. The CDR3 spells CASSLTGQGGNYGYTF. CDR3 nucleotides: TGTGCCAGCAGCTTAACGGGACAGGGCGGAAACTATGGCTACACCTTC.

This chain links TRBV7-2 with TRBJ2-5; TRBD2 agrees at 7 bases. With the DNA end fitting TRBJ2-7 better, the J assignment may be wrong. The length of the CDR3 is 15 residues. Looked up from germline, CDR1 is SGHTA and CDR2 is FQGNSA. The CDR3 is CASSLVFAGVGEQYF. The CDR3 DNA is TGTGCCAGCAGCTTAGTGTTTGCGGGAGTCGGCGAGCAGTACTTC.

The chain employs TRBV18 and TRBJ1-4; unclear D gene. Germline V gives CDR1 KGHSH, CDR2 LQKENI. Trimming stripped 3 bases from V and 2 bases from J, with 16 bases between. The length of the CDR3 is 17 residues. CDR3 in amino acids: CASSPPVSTRTNEKLFF. CDR3 sequence (DNA): TGTGCCAGCTCACCTCCAGTCTCAACGAGGACTAATGAAAAACTGTTTTTT.

V and J are TRBV28 and TRBJ1-2; D gene uncertain. Germline CDR1 and CDR2: MDHEN and SYDVKM. The V end lost 2 bases, the J end lost 6 bases, and 13 bases lay between the germline ends. The CDR3 is 14 residues long. This CDR3 reads CASSLGGLKHGYTF. The DNA of the CDR3 is TGTGCCAGCAGTTTAGGAGGACTGAAACATGGCTACACCTTC.